Listed below are T cell receptor beta chains from one sample, sequenced in a study of molecular identifiers for immune sequencing clone quantification. TCRdb independently ran MiXCR on the PCR reads; one entry per CDR3 protein. The data contain a few hundred thousand distinct CDR3 sequences, 24% of them singletons. What was sequenced was naive CD8+ T cells from blood, with Jurkat cell RNA spiked in. The receptors were sampled from a human donor in good health. Some libraries in this study had Jurkat cell RNA spiked in. Both conserved end residues are part of each CDR3. D genes are given only for firm matches. Clone size is given for some rows only: seen once, a few or many times, or a class if the clone is expanded.

cdr3_aa: CASSLTGTLNTEAFF; cdr3_nt: TGTGCCAGCAGCTTAACAGGGACATTGAACACTGAAGCTTTCTTT; clone_size: many; d_call: NA; j_call: TRBJ1-1; v_call: TRBV7-6
cdr3_aa: CASMGRGPTDTQYF; cdr3_nt: TGTGCCAGCATGGGTCGGGGGCCCACAGATACGCAGTATTTT; clone_size: many; d_call: NA; j_call: TRBJ2-3; v_call: TRBV6-5
cdr3_aa: CASSYWEGDEQFF; cdr3_nt: TGTGCCAGCAGTTACTGGGAGGGAGATGAGCAGTTCTTC; clone_size: few; d_call: TRBD2; j_call: TRBJ2-1; v_call: TRBV6-2/TRBV6-3
cdr3_aa: CSVEKSESGENTGELFF; cdr3_nt: TGCAGCGTTGAAAAATCGGAGTCGGGGGAGAACACCGGGGAGCTGTTTTTT; clone_size: NA; d_call: NA; j_call: TRBJ2-2; v_call: TRBV29-1
cdr3_aa: CASSAGTASYNEQFF; cdr3_nt: TGCGCCAGCAGCGCTGGGACGGCCAGCTACAATGAGCAGTTCTTC; clone_size: many; d_call: NA; j_call: TRBJ2-1; v_call: TRBV4-3
cdr3_aa: CASSNLAGGSTDTQYF; cdr3_nt: TGTGCCAGCAGTAACCTAGCGGGAGGATCGACAGATACGCAGTATTTT; clone_size: NA; d_call: TRBD2; j_call: TRBJ2-3; v_call: TRBV5-4
cdr3_aa: CASSLIGNEVEKLFF; cdr3_nt: TGTGCCAGCAGTTTGATCGGGAACGAAGTTGAAAAACTGTTTTTT; clone_size: few; d_call: NA; j_call: TRBJ1-4; v_call: TRBV12-3/TRBV12-4
cdr3_aa: CASSWTSEEADTQYF; cdr3_nt: TGTGCCAGCAGCTGGACTAGCGAAGAGGCAGATACGCAGTATTTT; clone_size: few; d_call: TRBD2; j_call: TRBJ2-3; v_call: TRBV7-6
cdr3_aa: CASSQGLAGGSPSFLGQYF; cdr3_nt: TGCGCCAGCAGCCAGGGGTTAGCGGGGGGAAGCCCCTCTTTTTTGGGGCAGTATTTT; clone_size: few; d_call: TRBD2; j_call: TRBJ2-3; v_call: TRBV4-1
cdr3_aa: CASRVPEGLFGTEAFF; cdr3_nt: TGTGCAAGTCGGGTTCCGGAGGGATTATTCGGCACTGAAGCTTTCTTT; clone_size: few; d_call: NA; j_call: TRBJ1-1; v_call: TRBV12-2
cdr3_aa: CASRLRGSGSGYTF; cdr3_nt: TGTGCCAGCAGACTACGGGGAAGCGGGAGTGGCTACACCTTC; clone_size: NA; d_call: NA; j_call: TRBJ1-2; v_call: TRBV6-1
cdr3_aa: CASSPRDSWGANVLTF; cdr3_nt: TGTGCCAGTAGCCCCCGGGACTCCTGGGGGGCCAACGTCCTGACTTTC; clone_size: NA; d_call: NA; j_call: TRBJ2-6; v_call: TRBV19
cdr3_aa: CASSLGYRETDTQYF; cdr3_nt: TGTGCCAGCAGCTTAGGGTACCGGGAAACAGATACGCAGTATTTT; clone_size: NA; d_call: NA; j_call: TRBJ2-3; v_call: TRBV7-7
cdr3_aa: CASSSGQTNEKLFF; cdr3_nt: TGTGCCAGCAGCTCAGGACAAACTAATGAAAAACTGTTTTTT; clone_size: many; d_call: NA; j_call: TRBJ1-4; v_call: TRBV7-9
cdr3_aa: CSARTLTETGELFF; cdr3_nt: TGCAGTGCTAGAACCCTGACTGAGACCGGGGAGCTGTTTTTT; clone_size: many; d_call: NA; j_call: TRBJ2-2; v_call: TRBV20-1
cdr3_aa: CASSFPKQGGNTIYF; cdr3_nt: TGTGCCAGCAGCTTCCCAAAACAGGGAGGAAACACCATATATTTT; clone_size: NA; d_call: NA; j_call: TRBJ1-3; v_call: TRBV5-3